The 26 T cell receptor beta chains listed next were all sequenced from one sample in a study of T-cell reconstitution after alpha-beta-depleted transplantation in children. Preparation of the TCRbeta library was carried out with unique molecular identifiers. MiXCR, applied by TCRdb to the PCR reads, yields one record per CDR3 protein. The repertoire has about a million distinct CDR3 sequences, about 30% of them found once; the top ten carry more than 25%. Source: PBMCs, mostly from graft donor cells, taken 360 days after TCRalphabeta/CD19-depleted stem cell transplant. The receptors shown here come from a boy younger than two who had a stem cell transplant for SCID, so the T cells may come from the graft donor.

The chain has TRBV12-3 or TRBV12-4 and TRBJ2-5; D perhaps matches TRBD1 (6 bases). The CDR3 is 13 amino acids. The V and J ends lost 7 bases and 1 base respectively, with 10 bases between them. The CDR3 DNA reads TGTGCCAGCACCACGGACAGCCAAGAGACCCAGTACTTC. This translates into CASTTDSQETQYF.

The V call is TRBV7-2, the J call TRBJ1-6; possible D gene TRBD1, 5 bases. V gave up 5 bases and J gave up 6 bases, with 14 bases separating them. The CDR3 is 15 residues long. CDR1 and CDR2 from the germline V gene are SGHTA and FQGNSA. CDR3 in amino acids: CASSPRGRINSPLHF. CDR3 nucleotides: TGTGCCAGCAGCCCAAGGGGACGGATTAATTCACCCCTCCACTTT.

V gene TRBV6-5 combines with J gene TRBJ1-1; TRBD1 matches 11 bases. This CDR3 comprises 15 residues. V dropped 2 bases and J dropped 11; count of bases not matched to a gene: 10. CDR1 and CDR2 from the germline V gene are MNHEY and SVGAGI. CDR3 in amino acids: CASSYTGTGGRVAFF. As DNA, the CDR3 is TGTGCCAGCAGTTACACTGGGACAGGGGGACGGGTGGCTTTCTTT.

The rearrangement uses TRBV6-2 or TRBV6-3 and TRBJ2-5; 8 positions match TRBD1. The CDR3 totals 15 residues. Germline CDR1 is MNHEY and CDR2 is SVGEGT. With V trimmed by 7 bases and J by 2 bases, 9 bases remained unmatched. DNA for the CDR3: TGTGCCAGCACCGCTATTGGGACAGGTCAAGAGACCCAGTACTTC. Translated: CASTAIGTGQETQYF.

The J gene is TRBJ2-4, the V gene TRBV29-1; TRBD1 is a possible D gene (5 bases). This CDR3 contains 13 residues. The germline V gene encodes CDR1 SQVTM and CDR2 ANQGSEA. V lost 3 bases, J lost 8 bases, and 14 bases lay in between. The CDR3 is CSVDQGMGHIQYF. The CDR3 nucleotides are TGCAGCGTTGATCAGGGAATGGGGCACATTCAGTACTTC.

This clonotype was picked up a small number of times. The genes are TRBV12-3 or TRBV12-4 and TRBJ2-5; a possible D gene is TRBD2 (7 bases). This CDR3 is 15 amino acids long. The V and J ends lost 3 bases and 3 bases respectively, with 14 bases between them. The DNA of the CDR3 is TGTGCCAGCAGTTTTATAGGCGGGGGCAAAGAGACCCAGTACTTC. This translates into CASSFIGGGKETQYF.

Comment on this clonotype: A much larger clone differs from this one at a single base, so this may be a read error. V gene TRBV12-3 or TRBV12-4 combines with J gene TRBJ1-2; TRBD1 matches at 7 bases. V lost 5 bases and J lost 3; bases outside the gene matches: 3. The CDR3 totals 13 residues. The DNA of the CDR3 is TGTGCCAGCAGTGCCGGGACAGACTATGGCTACACCTTC. Residues: CASSAGTDYGYTF.

The V gene is TRBV5-1, the J gene TRBJ2-3; 10 nucleotides match TRBD2. Germline-derived CDR1 and CDR2 are SGHRS and YFSETQ. The CDR3 covers 17 residues. Losses at the gene ends were 0 bases for V and 1 base for J; bases not matched to a gene: 5. The CDR3 nucleotides read TGCGCCAGCAGCTTGGTCCCTAGCGGGGGCGGCACAGATACGCAGTATTTT. This gives the protein CASSLVPSGGGTDTQYF.

This chain joins TRBV7-2 and TRBJ2-7; D is perhaps TRBD2 (5 bases). CDR3 length: 13 residues. CDR1 and CDR2 from the germline V gene are SGHTA and FQGNSA. Trimming took 3 bases from V and 7 from J, leaving 13 bases between them. The CDR3 loop reads CASSFGLGREQYF. The CDR3 DNA sequence: TGTGCCAGCAGCTTCGGACTCGGACGGGAGCAGTACTTC.

This chain links TRBV5-5 with TRBJ2-1, with 9 bases matching TRBD1. The CDR3 has 14 residues. V shed 1 base, J shed 14 bases, and the junction held 10 bases outside the gene matches. The V gene's germline CDR1 is SGHKS and CDR2 YYEKEE (reference sequence). CDR3 DNA sequence: TGTGCCAGCAGCTTGATGGGACAGGGAGAGGGAGAGTTCTTC. This codes for CASSLMGQGEGEFF. Variable domain in full (rest from reference TRBV5-5 and TRBJ2-1): DAGVTQSPTHLIKTRGQQVTLRCSPISGHKSVSWYQQVLGQGPQFIFQYYEKEERGRGNFPDRFSARQFPNYSSELNVNALLLGDSALYLCASSLMGQGEGEFFGPGTRLTVL.

This chain connects TRBV4-1 to TRBJ2-7; D is possibly TRBD1 (6 bases). CDR1 and CDR2 (germline): MGHRA, YSYEKL. The CDR3 runs to 22 residues. Trimming took 0 bases from V and 4 from J, leaving 34 bases between them. In DNA, the CDR3 is TGCGCCAGCAGCCAAGACCGGCGCGGAGGAAGTCTACTTGCGCAGGGGAATTACGAGCAGTACTTC. Residues: CASSQDRRGGSLLAQGNYEQYF.

The gene calls are TRBV4-1 and TRBJ1-2; a weak D match, TRBD1 (6 bases). This CDR3 spans 13 amino acids. V was clipped by 2 bases and J by 6 bases, with 10 bases between them. Germline V lookup: CDR1 MGHRA, CDR2 YSYEKL. For the CDR3, the DNA is TGCGCCAGCAGCCAACCGGACAGCGATGGCTACACCTTC. Translated: CASSQPDSDGYTF.

This chain links TRBV12-3 or TRBV12-4 with TRBJ2-7; 7 bases fit TRBD1. V was pared by 7 bases and J by 2 bases, with 17 bases of the junction left unmatched. The CDR3 extends over 17 amino acids. The CDR3 spells CASTSLPSDRVPYEQYF. The CDR3 bases are TGTGCCAGCACCTCCCTTCCGAGCGACAGGGTCCCCTACGAGCAGTACTTC.

In this sample, this clonotype turned up a few times. The chain has TRBV12-3 or TRBV12-4 and TRBJ2-5, with D possibly being TRBD2 (6 bases). The CDR3 sequence is 14 residues long. V dropped 7 bases and J dropped 5 bases, with 17 bases sitting between them. The CDR3 coding sequence is TGTGCCAGCACCCGGTACGGGGGAACGGAGACCCAGTACTTC. Encoded protein: CASTRYGGTETQYF.

The chain uses TRBV4-2 and TRBJ2-2; D may be TRBD2 (6 bases). Germline loops: CDR1 LGHNA, CDR2 YNFKEQ. The CDR3 loop spans 18 amino acids. With 4 bases removed from V and 2 bases from J, the gap between germline ends came to 20 bases. CDR3 nucleotide sequence: TGTGCCAGCAGCCGACGGACTACCCGAGATATTAACACCGGGGAGCTGTTTTTT. The encoded protein is CASSRRTTRDINTGELFF.

The genes are TRBV5-1 and TRBJ2-3, with TRBD2 matching over 13 bases. Germline V gene lookup returns CDR1 SGHRS and CDR2 YFSETQ. The J segment lost 3 bases and the V segment lost 4 bases, leaving 8 bases of the junction unmatched. The CDR3 totals 17 residues. Here the CDR3 reads CASSPFGTSGVTDTQYF. Written as DNA, the CDR3 is TGCGCCAGCAGCCCGTTTGGGACTAGCGGGGTAACAGATACGCAGTATTTT. Full variable domain (outside the CDR3, taken from reference TRBV5-1 and TRBJ2-3): KAGVTQTPRYLIKTRGQQVTLSCSPISGHRSVSWYQQTPGQGLQFLFEYFSETQRNKGNFPGRFSGRQFSNSRSEMNVSTLELGDSALYLCASSPFGTSGVTDTQYFGPGTRLTVL.

This clonotype was observed many times. The V call is TRBV28, the J call TRBJ2-7; D perhaps matches TRBD1 (6 bases). CDR1 and CDR2 from the germline V gene are MDHEN and SYDVKM. Trimming shortened V by 5 bases and J by 3 bases, and 14 bases separated the two germline ends. CDR3 size: 14 residues. CDR3 amino acids: CASSPWTESYEQYF. CDR3 bases: TGTGCCAGCAGTCCATGGACAGAGAGCTACGAGCAGTACTTC.

This clonotype was recorded a few times. The chain is built from TRBV12-3 or TRBV12-4 and TRBJ1-2; D unclear. V was shortened by 1 base and J by 12 bases, with 9 bases between the two germline ends. The CDR3 runs 11 residues. Written as DNA, the CDR3 is TGTGCCAGCAGTTTAGGGGAGAGTCACACCTTC. It translates to CASSLGESHTF.

The chain links TRBV5-6 to TRBJ2-7; D not resolved. The CDR3 contains 13 residues. The germline CDR1 and CDR2 sequences are SGHDT and YYEEEE. Trimming stripped 4 bases from V and 2 bases from J, with 10 bases between. The CDR3, as DNA: TGTGCCAGCAGCCTTGACATAGCCTACGAGCAGTACTTC. Translated, it gives CASSLDIAYEQYF.

This clonotype was counted only a few times. The chain recombines TRBV5-1 with TRBJ2-1; 16 bases are shared with TRBD2. CDR1 is SGHRS and CDR2 is YFSETQ in the germline V gene. The CDR3 sequence is 19 residues long. V trimming: 4 bases; J trimming: 0 bases; junction bases outside the gene matches: 7. CDR3 sequence (DNA): TGCGCCAGCAGCCCCACGGGACTAGCGGGGGGGAACTCCTACAATGAGCAGTTCTTC. It encodes CASSPTGLAGGNSYNEQFF.

The chain joins TRBV12-1 to TRBJ2-2; TRBD2 is the table's D call and was not checked against the DNA. TRBV12-1 is termed a pseudogene. This CDR3 region has 14 residues. CDR3 loop: CANSSGGAPGELFF. Here the CDR3 DNA reads TGTGCCAATTCAAGCGGGGGGGCTCCCGGGGAGCTGTTTTTT.

The chain joins TRBV20-1 to TRBJ2-5; D gene unclear. V was clipped by 1 base and J by 5 bases, with 20 bases between them. The CDR3 extends over 16 amino acids. CDR1 DFQATT and CDR2 SNEGSKA come from the germline V gene (reference sequence). CDR3 DNA: TGCAGTGCTAGAGCCACTTGGGTCGACCCCATGGAGACCCAGTACTTC. Its protein is CSARATWVDPMETQYF.

There are a few counts of this clonotype. The V gene is TRBV5-1, the J gene TRBJ2-3; 8 bases line up with TRBD1. V dropped 4 bases and J dropped 4; count of bases not matched to a gene: 8. The CDR3 spans 15 residues. CDR1 is SGHRS, CDR2 YFSETQ, per germline. The CDR3 DNA reads TGCGCCAGCAGCCTAGGACAGGGAATCCCAGATACGCAGTATTTT. This codes for CASSLGQGIPDTQYF.

The V call is TRBV9, the J call TRBJ1-6; 7 nucleotides agree with TRBD1. J was trimmed by 5 bases and V by 3 bases; bases with no gene match: 5. The CDR3 is 15 residues long. Germline lookup yields CDR1 SGDLS and CDR2 YYNGEE. DNA of the CDR3: TGTGCCAGCAGCGCCTGGGGACAGAATAATTCACCCCTCCACTTT. Its protein product is CASSAWGQNNSPLHF.

The chain has TRBV9 and TRBJ2-1; 7 positions match TRBD2. There are 15 residues in the CDR3. V dropped 3 bases and J dropped 2; count of bases not matched to a gene: 5. Per germline, CDR1 SGDLS and CDR2 YYNGEE. The CDR3 sequence is CASSGAGLAYNEQFF. The DNA of the CDR3 is TGTGCCAGCAGCGGAGCGGGGCTAGCCTACAATGAGCAGTTCTTC.

This clonotype was observed a handful of times. V and J are TRBV6-1 and TRBJ2-2, with TRBD2 matching over 7 bases. The V gene's germline CDR1 is MNHNS and CDR2 SASEGT. The CDR3 is made up of 17 amino acids. With 7 bases clipped from V and 4 bases from J, the junction kept 15 bases outside the gene matches. The CDR3 reads CASNPTGLSTVTGELFF. The CDR3 DNA reads as TGTGCCAGCAACCCCACGGGACTATCGACCGTCACCGGGGAGCTGTTTTTT.